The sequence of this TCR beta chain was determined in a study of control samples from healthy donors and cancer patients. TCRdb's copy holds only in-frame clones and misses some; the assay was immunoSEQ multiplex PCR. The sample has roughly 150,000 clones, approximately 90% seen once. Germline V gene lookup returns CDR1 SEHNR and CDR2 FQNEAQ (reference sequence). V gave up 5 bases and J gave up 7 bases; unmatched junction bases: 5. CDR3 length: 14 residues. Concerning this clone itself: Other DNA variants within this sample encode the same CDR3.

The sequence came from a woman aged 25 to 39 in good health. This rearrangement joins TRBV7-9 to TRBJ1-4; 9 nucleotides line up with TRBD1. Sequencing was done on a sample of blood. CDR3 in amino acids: CASSPGQGGEKLFF. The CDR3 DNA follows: TGTGCCAGCAGCCCGGGACAGGGTGGTGAAAAACTGTTTTTT.